This T cell receptor (beta chain) was captured in a study of technical replicates of blood from several donors (dated by TCRdb to the late 2010s). To note about this clone: Its antigen has not been determined. Within one base of it there is no much larger clone, and no base qualities were kept.

The CDR3 has 16 amino acids, counting the end cysteine and phenylalanine. Left in the record is the CDR3 DNA by itself, 48 bases read in frame from the first base. Trimming costs V 0 bases and J 0 bases, and their ends lie 9 bases apart. Sequences LNHNV (CDR1) and YYDKDF (CDR2) are obtained from the germline V gene (reference sequence). Library generation was performed with the immunoSEQ multiplex PCR assay. The immuneACCESS repertoire file appears here via TCRdb, limited to in-frame rearrangements. These files lack a portion of the clones; in checked studies, under half of the deficit traces to unresolved V genes, and the cause of the others is not known. The table for this sample lists tens of thousands of clones; 88% of them were counted only once. The ten largest clonotypes hold roughly 4.2% of the sample.

The sequenced sample consisted of PBMCs. The chain uses TRBV15 and TRBJ1-3; TRBD1 could be the D gene, as 6 bases match. This clonotype originated in a human donor in good health. Some clones in this sample may be carry-over from other donors' samples. At the DNA level, the sequence is TGTGCCACCAGCAGAGACACGGACAGCTCTGGAAACACCATATATTTT. Its translation is CATSRDTDSSGNTIYF.